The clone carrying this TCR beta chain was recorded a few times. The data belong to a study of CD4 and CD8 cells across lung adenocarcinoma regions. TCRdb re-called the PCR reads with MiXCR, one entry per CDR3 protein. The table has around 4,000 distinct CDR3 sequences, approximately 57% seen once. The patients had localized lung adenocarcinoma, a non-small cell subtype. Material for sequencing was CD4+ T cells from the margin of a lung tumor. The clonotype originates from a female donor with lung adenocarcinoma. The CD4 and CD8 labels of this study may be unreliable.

The CDR3 nucleotides read TGTGCCAGCAGTTTTTCCCGGGGTATGCTTACCCAGTACTTC. Translating it yields CASSFSRGMLTQYF. The chain links TRBV27 to TRBJ2-5; a weak D match, TRBD2 (5 bases). Trimming removed 3 bases from V and 8 bases from J, with 16 bases in between. CDR3 size: 14 residues. Germline-derived CDR1 and CDR2 are MNHEY and SMNVEV (reference sequence).